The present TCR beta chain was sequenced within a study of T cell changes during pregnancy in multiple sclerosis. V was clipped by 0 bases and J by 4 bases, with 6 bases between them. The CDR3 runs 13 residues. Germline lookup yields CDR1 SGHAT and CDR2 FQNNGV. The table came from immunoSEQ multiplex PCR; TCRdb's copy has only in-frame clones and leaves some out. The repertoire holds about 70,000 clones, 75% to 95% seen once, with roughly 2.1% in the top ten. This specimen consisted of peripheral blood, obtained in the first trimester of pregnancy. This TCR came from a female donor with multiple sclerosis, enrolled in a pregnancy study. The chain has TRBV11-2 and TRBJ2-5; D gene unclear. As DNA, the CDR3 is TGTGCCAGCAGCTTAGATTTCGGAGAGACCCAGTACTTC. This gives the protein CASSLDFGETQYF.